The 7 T cell receptor beta chains given below trace back to one sample, sequenced in a study of shared clonotypes between healthy human individuals. The method was immunoSEQ multiplex PCR; TCRdb's version includes in-frame clones alone and lacks a portion of them. The sample holds roughly 500,000 clones; about 79% are singletons and the top ten take 10% to 15%. The sample consisted of PBMCs. The receptors originated from a middle-aged woman in good health. Some clones in this sample may be carry-over from other donors' samples.

Concerning this clone itself: The same CDR3 can be traced to other DNA sequences in this sample. The chain uses TRBV9 and TRBJ1-1; D is unresolved. The germline V gene encodes CDR1 SGDLS and CDR2 YYNGEE. This CDR3 region has 13 residues. Trimming removed 0 bases from V and 5 bases from J, with 8 bases in between. Written as DNA, the CDR3 is TGTGCCAGCAGCGTAGGCAGTGGGACTGAAGCTTTCTTT. Amino acids: CASSVGSGTEAFF.

The sample holds a few counts of this clone. The chain links TRBV19 to TRBJ2-3; 9 nucleotides match TRBD1. J gave up 4 bases and V 5 bases, and 10 bases lay outside the gene matches. The germline V gene has CDR1 LNHDA and CDR2 SQIVND (reference sequence). The CDR3 runs 16 residues. In nucleotides, the CDR3 is TGTGCCAGTAGTCCCCCACCGGGACAGGGCTCAGATACGCAGTATTTT. Translation: CASSPPPGQGSDTQYF. Using reference TRBV19 and TRBJ2-3 for the parts outside the CDR3, the full variable domain is DGGITQSPKYLFRKEGQNVTLSCEQNLNHDAMYWYRQDPGQGLRLIYYSQIVNDFQKGDIAEGYSVSREKKESFPLTVTSAQKNPTAFYLCASSPPPGQGSDTQYFGPGTRLTVL.

V gene TRBV2 combines with J gene TRBJ1-2, with unresolved D. V was shortened by 6 bases and J by 4 bases, with 12 bases between the two germline ends. The CDR3 runs to 13 residues. The V gene's germline CDR1 is SNHLY and CDR2 FYNNEI. The CDR3 spells CASRTTVFYGYTF. CDR3 in DNA: TGTGCCAGCAGGACCACAGTTTTCTATGGCTACACCTTC. The complete variable domain, with remaining parts taken from reference TRBV2 and TRBJ1-2, reads EPEVTQTPSHQVTQMGQEVILRCVPISNHLYFYWYRQILGQKVEFLVSFYNNEISEKSEIFDDQFSVERPDGSNFTLKIRSTKLEDSAMYFCASRTTVFYGYTFGSGTRLTVV.

The chain employs TRBV5-6 and TRBJ2-1; tentative D call: TRBD2 (6 bases). V was cut by 1 base and J by 4 bases, with 9 bases left in between. CDR3 length: 14 amino acids. CDR1 is SGHDT, CDR2 YYEEEE, per germline. The chain's CDR3 is CASSLRGLYNEQFF. Written as DNA, the CDR3 is TGTGCCAGCAGCTTGAGGGGACTTTACAATGAGCAGTTCTTC.

This clone was detected only once. This rearrangement joins TRBV19 to TRBJ2-1; 9 nucleotides align to TRBD2. This CDR3 comprises 15 residues. The V and J ends lost 4 bases and 2 bases, in that order; junction bases with no gene match: 3. CDR1 is LNHDA and CDR2 is SQIVND in the germline V gene (reference sequence). CDR3 sequence: CASSNGLATYNEQFF. The DNA of the CDR3 is TGTGCCAGTAGTAACGGACTAGCGACCTACAATGAGCAGTTCTTC.

There are many counts of this clone. This sample also contains other DNA sequences that code for the same CDR3. The V gene is TRBV14, the J gene TRBJ2-2; D not resolved. The CDR3 runs 13 residues. Trimming removed 7 bases from V and 1 base from J, with 7 bases in between. The V gene's germline CDR1 is SGHDN and CDR2 FVKESK. CDR3 sequence: CASKGLNTGELFF. The CDR3 DNA sequence: TGTGCCAGCAAGGGATTGAACACCGGGGAGCTGTTTTTT.

The CDR3 sequence is CASSIGWQGTNQPQHF. The CDR3 nucleotides read TGTGCCAGTAGTATAGGCTGGCAGGGGACCAATCAGCCCCAGCATTTT. The chain couples TRBV19 to TRBJ1-5; tentative D call: TRBD1 (6 bases). Looked up from germline, CDR1 is LNHDA and CDR2 is SQIVND (reference sequence). Between the trimmed V and J ends, which lost 1 base and 3 bases, there was a span of 13 bases. This CDR3 is built from 16 residues.